The present T cell receptor (beta chain) was sequenced within a study of blood T cell repertoires in COVID-19. In the study overall: Material from acute and convalescent COVID-19 was sourced from the United States, Italy and Spain. PBMCs, B-cell-depleted T cells, or T cells provided the cDNA or gDNA that made up the material.

Per the original data handling: By means of reference gene primer amplification, nucleated cell counts were estimated. Sequenced by immunoSEQ multiplex PCR; TCRdb stores in-frame clones only, minus some. The D gene and trimming were derived from the DNA, and the V and J assignments and clone size from that table. This table holds 85,000 to 130,000 clones, 76% found once. Germline CDR1 reads SGHRS; CDR2 reads YFSETQ. The CDR3 totals 15 residues. Losses at the gene ends were 4 bases for V and 5 bases for J; bases not matched to a gene: 7. Seattle-derived patients entered the study during active infection and were followed longitudinally.

The genes are TRBV5-1 and TRBJ2-3; 10 bases line up with TRBD1. The source of this sequence is an elderly man with COVID-19, enrolled during active disease. Sequenced sample: peripheral blood. Written as DNA, the CDR3 is TGCGCCAGCAGCATGACCGGGACAGGGGAAGATACGCAGTATTTT. Its translation: CASSMTGTGEDTQYF.